This T cell receptor beta chain came from a study of identical twins. This clonotype has more than one count but fewer than ten. Via MiXCR, TCRdb re-called the 5' RACE reads, giving one row per CDR3 protein. The sample holds fewer than 900,000 distinct CDR3 sequences; about 20% are singletons and the top ten take 4% to 5.5%. The CDR3 length is 13 residues. V lost 6 bases and J 0 bases, leaving 9 bases between the germline ends. Germline V gene lookup returns CDR1 MNHNS and CDR2 SASEGT. The same data also contributed to another study, on T cells expressing NK-cell markers. That paper notes: An anti-gamma-delta TCR antibody was added in several experiments. It restricted sorting to alpha-beta TCR-expressing T cells.

Sequencing was performed on PBMCs. The clonotype was recovered from a woman between 18 and 29 years old in good health. The chain employs TRBV6-1 and TRBJ2-7; no reliable D call. The CDR3 loop is CASSGWGSYEQYF. In DNA form, the CDR3 reads TGTGCCAGCAGCGGATGGGGCTCCTACGAGCAGTACTTC.